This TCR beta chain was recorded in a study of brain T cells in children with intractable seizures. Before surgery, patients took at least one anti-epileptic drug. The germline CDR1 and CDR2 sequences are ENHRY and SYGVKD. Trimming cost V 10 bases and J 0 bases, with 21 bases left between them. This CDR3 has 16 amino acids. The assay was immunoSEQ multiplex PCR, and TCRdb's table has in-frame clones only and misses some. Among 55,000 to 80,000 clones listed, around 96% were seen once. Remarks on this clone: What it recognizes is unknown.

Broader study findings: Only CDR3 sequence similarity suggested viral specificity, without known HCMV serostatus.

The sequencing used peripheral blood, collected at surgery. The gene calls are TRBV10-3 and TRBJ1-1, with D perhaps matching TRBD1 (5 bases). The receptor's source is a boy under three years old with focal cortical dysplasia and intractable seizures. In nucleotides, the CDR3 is TGTGCCACCCGGAAGCAGGGATCCGGCATGAACACTGAAGCTTTCTTT. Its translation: CATRKQGSGMNTEAFF.